The rows below give T cell receptor beta chains drawn from one sample of a study of cytomegalovirus exposure and HLA in healthy donors. TCRdb's copy holds only in-frame clones and misses some; the assay was immunoSEQ multiplex PCR. The sample has around 46,000 clones. Sequencing used PBMCs. All receptors derive from a middle-aged woman in good health and CMV-seronegative. The CDR3 runs from the conserved cysteine through the conserved F or W. D genes are given only for firm matches.

CDR3 length,V gene,J gene,D gene,CDR3 protein,CDR3 DNA
15,TRBV4-3,TRBJ2-1,NA,CASSQDRRLPAEQFF,TGCGCCAGCAGCCAAGATAGGAGACTACCGGCTGAGCAGTTCTTC
17,TRBV12-5,TRBJ2-1,TRBD2,CASSGTSGTTSYNEQFF,TGTGCTAGTTCCGGGACTAGCGGGACGACTTCCTACAATGAGCAGTTCTTC
18,TRBV5-1,TRBJ2-7,TRBD2,CASSLGVSGRGSAYEQYF,TGCGCCAGCAGCTTGGGGGTTAGCGGGAGAGGTTCCGCCTACGAGCAGTACTTC
13,TRBV14,TRBJ2-1,NA,CASSQRLVNEQFF,TGTGCCAGCAGCCAAAGACTAGTTAATGAGCAGTTCTTC
16,TRBV11-2,TRBJ2-7,TRBD2,CASSLGDSGSSYEQYF,TGTGCCAGCAGCTTAGGGGATAGCGGGAGCTCCTACGAGCAGTACTTC
14,TRBV7-2,TRBJ2-2,TRBD1,CASSLGQGTGELFF,TGTGCCAGCAGCTTAGGACAGGGAACCGGGGAGCTGTTTTTT
15,TRBV5-6,TRBJ1-5,NA,CASSLGPGYNQPQHF,TGTGCCAGCAGCTTGGGTCCGGGTTACAATCAGCCCCAGCATTTT
14,TRBV4-1,TRBJ2-1,NA,CASSQDIGGNEQFF,TGCGCCAGCAGCCAAGATATCGGGGGTAATGAGCAGTTCTTC
13,TRBV28,TRBJ2-7,TRBD2,CASSGTSGYEQYF,TGTGCCAGCAGCGGGACTAGCGGCTACGAGCAGTACTTC
14,TRBV4-3,TRBJ1-2,NA,CASSQARGSYGYTF,TGCGCCAGCAGCCAAGCCAGGGGATCCTATGGCTACACCTTC
14,TRBV5-1,TRBJ2-7,TRBD1,CASTPGTGSYEQYF,TGCGCCAGCACCCCCGGGACAGGCTCCTACGAGCAGTACTTC
15,TRBV4-2,TRBJ2-1,TRBD2,CASSPGLASYNEQFF,TGTGCCAGCAGCCCAGGACTAGCCTCCTACAATGAGCAGTTCTTC
15,TRBV28,TRBJ2-7,TRBD1,CASSSPGTGAYEQYF,TGTGCCAGCAGTTCACCCGGGACAGGGGCCTACGAGCAGTACTTC
15,TRBV7-3,TRBJ2-1,NA,CASSRAPALDYEQFF,TGTGCCAGCAGCCGCGCCCCCGCGCTAGACTATGAGCAGTTCTTC
16,TRBV29-1,TRBJ2-5,TRBD1,CSVGMIRGQAPETQYF,TGCAGCGTTGGTATGATCAGGGGGCAGGCCCCAGAGACCCAGTACTTC
14,TRBV7-3,TRBJ2-5,NA,CASSWGAGGETQYF,TGTGCCAGCAGCTGGGGAGCTGGCGGAGAGACCCAGTACTTC
13,TRBV7-8,TRBJ1-5,NA,CASSLVSDQPQHF,TGTGCCAGCAGCTTAGTATCCGATCAGCCCCAGCATTTT
11,TRBV20-1,TRBJ1-1,NA,CSVHRDTEAFF,TGCAGTGTCCACAGGGACACTGAAGCTTTCTTT
16,TRBV27,TRBJ2-5,TRBD2,CASSPGLASGIQTQYF,TGTGCCAGCAGTCCGGGTCTGGCTAGCGGGATTCAGACCCAGTACTTC
14,TRBV28,TRBJ1-1,NA,CASIIRGLNTEAFF,TGTGCCAGCATTATCAGGGGTCTGAACACTGAAGCTTTCTTT
15,TRBV27,TRBJ2-7,NA,CASSPSSQSSYEQYF,TGTGCCAGCAGTCCGTCTAGCCAGAGCTCCTACGAGCAGTACTTC
14,TRBV7-2,TRBJ2-1,NA,CASSLAGERNEQFF,TGTGCCAGCAGCTTAGCGGGAGAGAGGAATGAGCAGTTCTTC
14,TRBV9,TRBJ2-5,TRBD2,CASSVGGDRGAQYF,TGTGCCAGCAGCGTAGGCGGTGACCGGGGGGCCCAGTACTTC
14,TRBV5-6,TRBJ1-1,NA,CASRPVGGNTEAFF,TGTGCCAGCAGGCCGGTCGGGGGGAACACTGAAGCTTTCTTT
14,TRBV12-5,TRBJ1-1,NA,CASGFPDSNTEAFF,TGTGCTAGTGGTTTCCCAGACAGTAACACTGAAGCTTTCTTT
15,TRBV7-9,TRBJ1-2,NA,CASSSPGLYNYGYTF,TGTGCCAGCAGCTCACCCGGGTTATATAACTATGGCTACACCTTC
14,TRBV29-1,TRBJ1-4,TRBD1,CSVAPSGTAEKLFF,TGCAGCGTTGCCCCCTCCGGGACAGCCGAAAAACTGTTTTTT
14,TRBV18,TRBJ1-2,TRBD1,CASSPETGVHGYTF,TGTGCCAGCTCACCGGAGACAGGGGTGCATGGCTACACCTTC
16,TRBV18,TRBJ1-5,TRBD1,CASAPSRATGAQPQHF,TGTGCCAGCGCACCGTCGCGGGCGACAGGGGCTCAGCCCCAGCATTTT
17,TRBV5-5,TRBJ2-1,TRBD2,CASSSGPFSGSNNEQFF,TGTGCCAGCAGCTCAGGGCCTTTCAGCGGGAGCAACAATGAGCAGTTCTTC
12,TRBV18,TRBJ1-2,NA,CASSSGTYGYTF,TGTGCCAGCTCATCGGGGACTTATGGCTACACCTTC
13,TRBV29-1,TRBJ1-2,NA,CSVENLSVYGYTF,TGCAGCGTTGAAAATTTATCTGTTTATGGCTACACCTTC
17,TRBV5-1,TRBJ2-2,TRBD2,CASSVVLAGENTGELFF,TGCGCCAGCAGCGTGGTCCTAGCGGGAGAGAACACCGGGGAGCTGTTTTTT
14,TRBV29-1,TRBJ2-7,TRBD1,CSVERDRGDYEQYF,TGCAGCGTTGAAAGGGACAGGGGGGACTACGAGCAGTACTTC